The clone carrying this TCR beta chain was counted at least ten times. These data belong to a study of T cells in Graves' hyperthyroidism and ophthalmopathy. This CDR3 spans 15 amino acids. From germline, CDR1 is LGHDT and CDR2 YNNKEL (reference sequence). With V trimmed by 1 base and J by 5 bases, 8 bases remained unmatched. Amplified TCR beta CDR3 regions derived from RNA transcripts. The TCR CDR3 first-round RT-PCR relied on the HTBI primer set. TCRdb recomputed calls from the multiplex PCR reads with MiXCR, one row per CDR3 protein. The sample contains about 560,000 distinct CDR3 sequences, 12% to 15% of which appear only once.

The chain couples TRBV3-1 to TRBJ2-7, with TRBD2 matching over 7 bases. This TCR derives from a woman between 35 and 50 years old with Graves' hyperthyroidism. The sequenced material came from blood. The DNA of the CDR3 is TGTGCCAGCAGCCAAGTAGACGGACTAGTAAACGAGCAGTACTTC. Translating gives CASSQVDGLVNEQYF.